This TCR beta chain was sequenced for a study of blood T cells in healthy people across ages. Study-level points and caveats: Across the age range, TCR beta diversity per million T cells fell in a roughly linear way.

This clonotype has a count of ten or more. The antigen is not known. Primers used in a second PCR of roughly 6 to 12 cycles were a sample-barcoded 5' primer and a J-beta primer mix. The template-switch adaptor, which had 12 random nucleotides, put a tag on each cDNA molecule. MiXCR, run by TCRdb on the 5' RACE reads, gives a single entry per CDR3 protein. The top ten clones hold 17% of a sample with more than 800,000 distinct CDR3 sequences, 29% of them seen once. The germline V gene has CDR1 DFQATT and CDR2 SNEGSKA (reference sequence). The CDR3 sequence is 13 residues long. The V and J ends lost 1 base and 7 bases respectively, with 8 bases between them. RNA extraction gave at least 5.5 micrograms of total RNA per sample.

The sequence derives from an elderly woman in good health. The gene calls are TRBV20-1 and TRBJ1-6, with D maybe TRBD1 (6 bases). The sequencing input was blood. In DNA form, the CDR3 reads TGCAGTGCTAGAGTTCAGGGGAATTCACCCCTCCACTTT. Translating it yields CSARVQGNSPLHF.